What follows are 20 T cell receptor beta chains derived from one specimen sequenced in a study of shared clonotypes between healthy human individuals. The data were produced by immunoSEQ multiplex PCR, yet TCRdb's version contains in-frame clones alone and is incomplete. The sample lists approximately 95,000 clones, less than 80% occurring once. Input material: memory CD8+ T cells sorted from blood. Subset: CD45RO+ cells pooled with CCR7-negative TemRA cells. The receptors derive from a man aged 30-40 years in good health.

Comment on this clone: Other DNA sequences of this sample code for an identical CDR3. J is TRBJ2-7 and V is TRBV15, with unresolved D. Germline CDR1 LNHNV, CDR2 YYDKDF (reference sequence). Between the trimmed V and J ends, which lost 0 bases and 1 base, there was a span of 4 bases. The CDR3 runs to 13 residues. The chain's CDR3 is CATSRDLSYEQYF. In nucleotides, the CDR3 is TGTGCCACCAGCAGAGATCTGTCCTACGAGCAGTACTTC.

The chain employs TRBV15 and TRBJ1-2; D remains ambiguous. This CDR3 spans 14 amino acids. The germline V and J ends were trimmed by 7 bases and 1 base, with 13 bases remaining between them. Germline CDR1 is LNHNV and CDR2 is YYDKDF (reference sequence). The CDR3 reads CATTPEQINYGYTF. The DNA of the CDR3 is TGTGCCACCACCCCGGAACAGATTAACTATGGCTACACCTTC.

The V gene is TRBV27, the J gene TRBJ2-7, with 8 bases that match TRBD1. Trimming at V came to 5 bases and at J to 2 bases, leaving 8 bases not matched to a gene. Germline values: CDR1 MNHEY, CDR2 SMNVEV (reference sequence). The CDR3 runs to 15 residues. DNA for the CDR3: TGTGCCAGCAGTGCGGGACAGGCCTCAACCTACGAGCAGTACTTC. Residues: CASSAGQASTYEQYF.

The chain carries TRBV5-1 and TRBJ2-2; D remains unclear. Germline CDR1 reads SGHRS; CDR2 reads YFSETQ. V lost 1 base and J lost 6, with 10 bases in between. The CDR3 has 14 residues. The CDR3 reads CASSLRTSAGELFF. The CDR3 region has the DNA TGCGCCAGCAGCTTGCGTACGAGCGCCGGGGAGCTGTTTTTT. Looking up the rest from reference TRBV5-1 and TRBJ2-2 gives the full variable domain: KAGVTQTPRYLIKTRGQQVTLSCSPISGHRSVSWYQQTPGQGLQFLFEYFSETQRNKGNFPGRFSGRQFSNSRSEMNVSTLELGDSALYLCASSLRTSAGELFFGEGSRLTVL.

V is TRBV29-1 and J is TRBJ2-5; the D is unclear. The V end lost 4 bases, the J end lost 1 base, and 16 bases lay between the germline ends. CDR3 size: 15 residues. From germline, CDR1 is SQVTM and CDR2 ANQGSEA. The CDR3 nucleotides are TGCAGCGTTGTATTCCCAATCAGCTCCCAAGAGACCCAGTACTTC. Its protein product is CSVVFPISSQETQYF.

This chain connects TRBV5-1 to TRBJ1-5; D is perhaps TRBD1 (5 bases). Germline-derived CDR1 and CDR2 are SGHRS and YFSETQ. CDR3 length: 13 amino acids. Deletions cut 3 bases from V and 7 bases from J, with 11 bases between. CDR3 bases: TGCGCCAGCAGCTCAGGGAACGGGCAGCCCCAGCATTTT. Its translation: CASSSGNGQPQHF. The variable domain in full, completed from reference TRBV5-1 and TRBJ1-5, reads KAGVTQTPRYLIKTRGQQVTLSCSPISGHRSVSWYQQTPGQGLQFLFEYFSETQRNKGNFPGRFSGRQFSNSRSEMNVSTLELGDSALYLCASSSGNGQPQHFGDGTRLSIL.

In its sample, this clone was seen a few times. The V and J genes are TRBV25-1 and TRBJ2-7, with TRBD1 identical over 11 bases. The CDR3 has 15 amino acids. The germline V gene has CDR1 MGHDK and CDR2 SYGVNS. J was trimmed by 7 bases and V by 3 bases; bases with no gene match: 8. CDR3 in amino acids: CASSEDSGQGEEQYF. CDR3 sequence (DNA): TGTGCCAGCAGTGAGGACTCGGGACAGGGGGAAGAGCAGTACTTC.

This clone turned up a few times. The chain uses TRBV7-6 and TRBJ2-2; 8 bases are a match to TRBD2. CDR1 and CDR2 (germline): SGHVS, FNYEAQ. CDR3 length: 15 amino acids. V dropped 1 base and J dropped 4; count of bases not matched to a gene: 2. As DNA, the CDR3 is TGTGCCAGCAGCTTAGGTAGCGGGATCACCGGGGAGCTGTTTTTT. Translation: CASSLGSGITGELFF.

V usage is TRBV27 and J usage is TRBJ2-1, with TRBD2 matching over 12 bases. The J segment lost 7 bases and the V segment lost 2 bases, leaving 12 bases of the junction unmatched. Germline V gene data show CDR1 as MNHEY and CDR2 as SMNVEV (reference sequence). The CDR3 loop spans 18 amino acids. The CDR3, as DNA: TGTGCCAGCAGTTTAAGGATACCAGGACTAGCGGGGCCTAATGAGCAGTTCTTC. Its translation: CASSLRIPGLAGPNEQFF.

This rearrangement joins TRBV18 to TRBJ1-1, with a weak D call TRBD1 (5 bases). V gave up 6 bases and J gave up 5 bases, with 19 bases separating them. CDR1 and CDR2 (germline): KGHSH, LQKENI. The CDR3 sequence is 15 residues long. The CDR3 DNA reads as TGTGCCAGCTCGCCGGGGGTCGGGATGCGGACTGAAGCTTTCTTT. The encoded protein is CASSPGVGMRTEAFF.

J is TRBJ2-1 and V is TRBV6-5; 9 bases agree with TRBD1. This CDR3 comprises 15 residues. Germline-derived CDR1 and CDR2 are MNHEY and SVGAGI. The V and J ends lost 0 bases and 5 bases, in that order; junction bases with no gene match: 2. CDR3 amino acids: CASSYSGTGHNEQFF. Written as DNA, the CDR3 is TGTGCCAGCAGTTACTCCGGGACAGGGCACAATGAGCAGTTCTTC.

This clone was counted only a few times. The chain employs TRBV5-6 and TRBJ1-5; a possible D gene is TRBD1 (5 bases). From germline, CDR1 is SGHDT and CDR2 YYEEEE. This CDR3 has 17 amino acids. V gave up 3 bases and J gave up 7 bases, with 23 bases separating them. CDR3 in DNA: TGTGCCAGCAGCTCTATACTTGAGGGGCGAGAGAACCAGCCCCAGCATTTT. Amino acid sequence: CASSSILEGRENQPQHF.

This clone has a count of ten or more. V and J are TRBV6-5 and TRBJ1-2, with D maybe TRBD1 (5 bases). This CDR3 has 15 amino acids. Germline CDR1 MNHEY, CDR2 SVGAGI. V was pared by 0 bases and J by 5 bases, with 13 bases between. The CDR3, as DNA: TGTGCCAGCAGTTACTCATCGGGAGGGGCTTATGGCTACACCTTC. As protein: CASSYSSGGAYGYTF.

This clone was observed a few times. The chain joins TRBV14 to TRBJ2-7; D not resolved. Trimming removed 0 bases from V and 0 bases from J, with 15 bases in between. The CDR3 runs to 17 residues. Germline CDR1 SGHDN, CDR2 FVKESK. The CDR3 region is CASSQDTTLDYSYEQYF. The CDR3 DNA follows: TGTGCCAGCAGCCAAGATACTACCCTAGATTACTCCTACGAGCAGTACTTC.

The V and J genes are TRBV29-1 and TRBJ2-7; a weak D match, TRBD1 (5 bases). This CDR3 has 13 residues. The germline V and J ends were trimmed by 5 bases and 1 base, with 12 bases remaining between them. Germline CDR1 reads SQVTM; CDR2 reads ANQGSEA. The CDR3 region has the DNA TGCAGCGTTTCGCAGGGCAGATCCTACGAGCAGTACTTC. The encoded protein is CSVSQGRSYEQYF.

As concerns this clone: At one of its ends the junction is not consistent with the germline gene, which may arise from a read error. This rearrangement joins TRBV28 to TRBJ2-5; a weak D match, TRBD1 (6 bases). Germline V lookup: CDR1 MDHEN, CDR2 SYDVKM. The CDR3 contains 16 residues. The CDR3 coding sequence is TGTGCCTGCAGTCCCGACAGGACGGGGCCCCGGGAGACCCAGTACTTC. Translated, it gives CACSPDRTGPRETQYF.

The V gene is TRBV5-5, the J gene TRBJ2-2; D ambiguous. This CDR3 is 16 amino acids long. With 2 bases removed from V and 6 bases from J, the gap between germline ends came to 17 bases. Germline CDR1 reads SGHKS; CDR2 reads YYEKEE (reference sequence). CDR3 sequence: CASSFEIGPSSGELFF. The CDR3 DNA is TGTGCCAGCAGCTTTGAAATTGGGCCAAGTTCCGGGGAGCTGTTTTTT.

The chain employs TRBV7-8 and TRBJ2-7; 8 nucleotides agree with TRBD1. This CDR3 has 15 residues. The V segment lost 8 bases and the J segment 2 bases; nucleotides outside the gene matches: 11. CDR1 is SGHVS, CDR2 FQNEAQ, per germline. The CDR3 region is CASETGRTGPYEQYF. The CDR3 nucleotides read TGTGCCAGCGAGACTGGCAGGACAGGGCCCTACGAGCAGTACTTC.

The sample holds a few counts of this clone. The rearrangement links TRBV6-1 to TRBJ2-1; 9 bases are a match to TRBD2. Trimming cost V 7 bases and J 2 bases; bases outside gene matches: 3. The CDR3 covers 14 residues. Germline loops: CDR1 MNHNS, CDR2 SASEGT. CDR3 residues: CASTPSGTYNEQFF. Here the CDR3 DNA reads TGTGCCAGCACCCCTAGCGGGACCTACAATGAGCAGTTCTTC.

CDR3 protein: CASSLDPGRLNQPQHF. For the CDR3, the DNA is TGTGCCAGCAGCTTAGATCCTGGACGGCTCAATCAGCCCCAGCATTTT. V usage is TRBV11-2 and J usage is TRBJ1-5; D uncertain. CDR1 and CDR2 from the germline V gene are SGHAT and FQNNGV. This CDR3 comprises 16 residues. V dropped 0 bases and J dropped 3 bases, with 12 bases sitting between them. The full variable domain, in which reference TRBV11-2 and TRBJ1-5 provide the parts outside the CDR3, is EAGVAQSPRYKIIEKRQSVAFWCNPISGHATLYWYQQILGQGPKLLIQFQNNGVVDDSQLPKDRFSAERLKGVDSTLKIQPAKLEDSAVYLCASSLDPGRLNQPQHFGDGTRLSIL.